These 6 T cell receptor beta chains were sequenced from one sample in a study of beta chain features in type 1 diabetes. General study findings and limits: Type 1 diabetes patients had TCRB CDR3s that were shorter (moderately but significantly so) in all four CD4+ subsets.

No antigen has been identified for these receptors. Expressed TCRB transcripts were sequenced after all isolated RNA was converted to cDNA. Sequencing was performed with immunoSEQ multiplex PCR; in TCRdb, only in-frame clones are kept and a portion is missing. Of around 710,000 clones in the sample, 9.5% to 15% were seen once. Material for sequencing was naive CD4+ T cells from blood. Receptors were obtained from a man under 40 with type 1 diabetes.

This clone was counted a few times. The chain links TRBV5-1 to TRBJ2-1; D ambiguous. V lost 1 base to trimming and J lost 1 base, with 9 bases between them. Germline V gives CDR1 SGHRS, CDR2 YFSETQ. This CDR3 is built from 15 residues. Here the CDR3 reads CASSLREFSYNEQFF. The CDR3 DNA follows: TGCGCCAGCAGCTTGAGAGAATTTTCCTACAATGAGCAGTTCTTC.

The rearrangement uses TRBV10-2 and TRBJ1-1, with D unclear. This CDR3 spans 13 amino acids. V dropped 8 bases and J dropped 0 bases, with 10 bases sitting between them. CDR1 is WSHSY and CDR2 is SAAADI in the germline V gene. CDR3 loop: CASHQRVNTEAFF. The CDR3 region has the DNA TGCGCCAGCCATCAGAGGGTGAACACTGAAGCTTTCTTT.

CDR3 sequence reads: CAVGPSREKLFF. The CDR3 region has the DNA TGTGCTGTCGGGCCCTCGCGAGAAAAACTGTTTTTT. The chain uses TRBV6-6 and TRBJ1-4; D is unclear. The CDR3 has 12 amino acids. Germline V lookup: CDR1 MNHNY, CDR2 SVGAGI (reference sequence).

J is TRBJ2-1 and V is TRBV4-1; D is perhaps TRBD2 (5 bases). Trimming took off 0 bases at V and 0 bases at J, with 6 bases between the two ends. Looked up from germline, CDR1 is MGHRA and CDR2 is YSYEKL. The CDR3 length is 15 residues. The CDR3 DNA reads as TGCGCCAGCAGCCAAGAGGGGAGCTCCTACAATGAGCAGTTCTTC. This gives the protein CASSQEGSSYNEQFF.

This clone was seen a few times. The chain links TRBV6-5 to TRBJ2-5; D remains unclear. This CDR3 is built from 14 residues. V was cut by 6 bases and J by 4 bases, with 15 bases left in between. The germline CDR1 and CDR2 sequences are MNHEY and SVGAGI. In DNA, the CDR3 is TGTGCCAGCAGGTCACGGACGTCCGCAGAGACCCAGTACTTC. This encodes CASRSRTSAETQYF.

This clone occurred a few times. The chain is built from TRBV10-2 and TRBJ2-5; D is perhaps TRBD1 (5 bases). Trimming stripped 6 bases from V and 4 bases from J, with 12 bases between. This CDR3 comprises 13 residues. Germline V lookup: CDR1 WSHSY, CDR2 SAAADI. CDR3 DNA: TGCGCCAGCAGCGAGACAGATGTAGAGACCCAGTACTTC. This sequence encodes CASSETDVETQYF.